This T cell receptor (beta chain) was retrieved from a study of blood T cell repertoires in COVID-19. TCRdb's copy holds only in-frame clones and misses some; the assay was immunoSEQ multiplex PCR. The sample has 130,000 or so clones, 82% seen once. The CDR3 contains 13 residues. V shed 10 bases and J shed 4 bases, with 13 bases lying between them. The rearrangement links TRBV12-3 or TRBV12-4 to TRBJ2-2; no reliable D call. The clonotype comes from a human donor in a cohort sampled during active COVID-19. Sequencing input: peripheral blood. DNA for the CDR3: TGTGCCACATTTATCTGGCCCACCGGGGAGCTGTTTTTT. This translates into CATFIWPTGELFF.